This T cell receptor beta chain was documented in a study of shared clonotypes between healthy human individuals. With 0 bases removed from V and 2 bases from J, the gap between germline ends came to 11 bases. CDR1 and CDR2 (germline): GTSNPN, SVGIG (reference sequence). The CDR3 sequence is 14 residues long. Assay used: immunoSEQ multiplex PCR; TCRdb lists only in-frame clones, some missing. The data show some 1 million clones, 65% to 75% seen once. The chain recombines TRBV30 with TRBJ2-7; weak D call: TRBD2 (6 bases). The sequence came from a man younger than 30 in good health. The sequenced sample was memory CD4+ T cells sorted from blood. Subset given: CD45RA-negative fraction. CDR3 DNA: TGTGCCTGGAGTGTAATGGACTATACCTACGAGCAGTACTTC. This gives the protein CAWSVMDYTYEQYF.